These 29 T cell receptor beta chains were sequenced from one sample in a study of T cell responses to AZD1222 COVID-19 vaccine. Clones were sequenced by immunoSEQ multiplex PCR, and TCRdb holds only the in-frame ones, with some missing. The table records 150,000 to 200,000 clones, roughly 88% of them present only once. Source: peripheral blood, taken 28 days after the second AZD1222 dose. The receptors come from an adult who received the AZD1222 COVID-19 vaccine.

This chain joins TRBV5-1 and TRBJ1-5; 8 bases line up with TRBD1. Per germline, CDR1 SGHRS and CDR2 YFSETQ. The ends lost 4 bases at V and 1 base at J; junction bases unmatched: 4. The CDR3 has 15 residues. The DNA for the CDR3 is TGCGCCAGCAGCCTGGGGGACAGGAGCAATCAGCCCCAGCATTTT. It specifies CASSLGDRSNQPQHF.

The genes are TRBV30 and TRBJ2-3, with TRBD1 matching over 7 bases. This CDR3 has 13 amino acids. Germline trimming cut 8 bases from V and 1 base from J; bases unmatched to any gene: 6. Germline V lookup: CDR1 GTSNPN, CDR2 SVGIG (reference sequence). CDR3 amino acids: CAAGGQGTDTQYF. The CDR3 region has the DNA TGTGCCGCCGGAGGACAGGGCACAGATACGCAGTATTTT.

This clone turned up a few times. This chain connects TRBV7-9 to TRBJ2-1; D gene ambiguous. This CDR3 is built from 14 residues. The V end was cut by 0 bases, the J end by 12 bases, with 15 bases between. CDR1 and CDR2 from the germline V gene are SEHNR and FQNEAQ (reference sequence). In DNA form, the CDR3 reads TGTGCCAGCAGCTTAGCCGCTTGGGGTAACGGGCAGTTCTTC. Protein: CASSLAAWGNGQFF.

The rearrangement links TRBV28 to TRBJ1-4, with 9 bases lining up with TRBD1. CDR3 size: 14 residues. The trim removed 5 bases at V and 8 bases at J, leaving 6 bases unmatched. Germline loops: CDR1 MDHEN, CDR2 SYDVKM. CDR3 loop: CASSPTGGNEKLFF. Here the CDR3 DNA reads TGTGCCAGCAGTCCGACAGGGGGAAACGAAAAACTGTTTTTT.

This clone was found a few times. The chain links TRBV12-3 or TRBV12-4 to TRBJ1-2; 9 nucleotides match TRBD1. The CDR3 is 13 amino acids. The V gene end was trimmed by 6 bases and the J gene end by 6 bases; junction bases not matched to a gene: 5. CDR3 in DNA: TGTGCCAGCAGCCCACAGGGGGCGGATGGCTACACCTTC. This codes for CASSPQGADGYTF.

The chain links TRBV28 to TRBJ2-2; D remains ambiguous. The CDR3 has 14 amino acids. V lost 2 bases and J 0 bases, leaving 4 bases between the germline ends. The V gene's germline CDR1 is MDHEN and CDR2 SYDVKM. CDR3 loop: CASSLSPNTGELFF. The CDR3, as DNA: TGTGCCAGCAGTTTAAGCCCGAACACCGGGGAGCTGTTTTTT.

The chain carries TRBV5-1 and TRBJ1-2; D is perhaps TRBD1 (6 bases). Between the trimmed V and J ends, which lost 4 bases and 4 bases, there was a span of 17 bases. Germline CDR1 and CDR2: SGHRS and YFSETQ. The CDR3 sequence is 15 residues long. CDR3 in amino acids: CASSPGGRDGYGYTF. The CDR3 nucleotides are TGCGCCAGCAGCCCCGGGGGCAGGGATGGCTATGGCTACACCTTC.

V usage is TRBV19 and J usage is TRBJ1-5; no firm D call. V gave up 6 bases and J gave up 3 bases, with 15 bases separating them. Germline-derived CDR1 and CDR2 are LNHDA and SQIVND (reference sequence). The CDR3 sequence is 15 residues long. The CDR3 is CASSPPIGLNQPQHF. CDR3 DNA sequence: TGTGCCAGTAGCCCTCCCATTGGCCTCAATCAGCCCCAGCATTTT.

The rearrangement links TRBV30 to TRBJ1-3; D ambiguous. This CDR3 has 13 residues. The V gene lost 5 bases and the J gene lost 3 bases, with 11 bases spanning the gap. CDR1 is GTSNPN, CDR2 SVGIG, per germline (reference sequence). The CDR3 sequence: CAWGVRGGNTIYF. Written as DNA, the CDR3 is TGTGCCTGGGGGGTCCGGGGTGGAAACACCATATATTTT.

In nucleotides, the CDR3 is TGTGCCAGCGGGACAGGGGGTTCCTATGGCTACACCTTC. As protein: CASGTGGSYGYTF. V gene TRBV11-2 combines with J gene TRBJ1-2, with 11 bases fitting TRBD1. Germline V CDR1 and CDR2: SGHAT, FQNNGV. Trimming took 8 bases from V and 4 from J; bases not matched to a gene: 3. The CDR3 contains 13 residues.

This clone was picked up a small number of times. The rearrangement joins TRBV29-1 to TRBJ1-3, with D perhaps TRBD1 (6 bases). V was clipped by 3 bases and J by 2 bases, with 14 bases between them. Per germline, CDR1 SQVTM and CDR2 ANQGSEA. This CDR3 comprises 15 residues. CDR3 protein: CSVDPTGPPGNTIYF. CDR3 sequence (DNA): TGCAGCGTTGACCCCACAGGGCCACCTGGAAACACCATATATTTT.

This chain links TRBV7-9 with TRBJ2-1; D may be TRBD1 or TRBD2 (6 bases each). Between the trimmed V and J ends, which lost 8 bases and 6 bases, there was a span of 20 bases. The CDR3 covers 15 residues. Germline values: CDR1 SEHNR, CDR2 FQNEAQ (reference sequence). The CDR3 DNA is TGTGCCAGCGCAGCCGAATGGGGGGCCCGCAATGAGCAGTTCTTC. It specifies CASAAEWGARNEQFF.

This clone was seen a handful of times. The chain uses TRBV2 and TRBJ1-1; no definite D call. Germline V gene lookup returns CDR1 SNHLY and CDR2 FYNNEI. V was shortened by 6 bases and J by 8 bases, with 13 bases between the two germline ends. This CDR3 contains 12 residues. DNA of the CDR3: TGTGCCAGCAGCGCAAACAGAGCCGAAGCTTTCTTT. Translation: CASSANRAEAFF.

CDR3 sequence (DNA): TGTGCCAGCAGCTTGGACAGGACGAATGAAAAACTGTTTTTT. This translates into CASSLDRTNEKLFF. The gene calls are TRBV7-9 and TRBJ1-4, with TRBD1 identical over 7 bases. Germline CDR1 SEHNR, CDR2 FQNEAQ (reference sequence). Trimming cost V 3 bases and J 5 bases; bases outside gene matches: 3. CDR3 length equals 14 residues.

This clone was counted a single time. The rearrangement uses TRBV19 and TRBJ1-1, with a possible D match to TRBD1 (5 bases). V gave up 6 bases and J gave up 4 bases, with 18 bases separating them. The length of the CDR3 is 15 residues. In germline, CDR1 is LNHDA, CDR2 SQIVND (reference sequence). CDR3 in amino acids: CASRGTGRWGTEAFF. In DNA, the CDR3 is TGTGCCAGTAGGGGTACGGGGCGCTGGGGCACTGAAGCTTTCTTT. Drawing the rest from reference TRBV19 and TRBJ1-1, the complete variable domain is DGGITQSPKYLFRKEGQNVTLSCEQNLNHDAMYWYRQDPGQGLRLIYYSQIVNDFQKGDIAEGYSVSREKKESFPLTVTSAQKNPTAFYLCASRGTGRWGTEAFFGQGTRLTVV.

The chain couples TRBV24-1 to TRBJ1-5; the match to TRBD1 covers 9 bases. Germline V gene sequence: CDR1 KGHDR, CDR2 SFDVKD. V lost 4 bases and J lost 5; bases outside the gene matches: 5. The CDR3 totals 15 residues. The CDR3 spells CATSEGTGHHQPQHF. The CDR3 DNA follows: TGTGCCACCAGTGAGGGGACAGGGCACCATCAGCCCCAGCATTTT.

The chain is built from TRBV7-2 and TRBJ1-2, with a tentative D call TRBD1 (6 bases). Germline V lookup: CDR1 SGHTA, CDR2 FQGNSA. CDR3 length: 15 amino acids. The germline V and J ends were trimmed by 5 bases and 3 bases, with 16 bases remaining between them. CDR3 sequence reads: CASSPGQLRDYGYTF. The CDR3 nucleotides are TGTGCCAGCAGCCCCGGACAGCTAAGGGACTATGGCTACACCTTC. The entire variable domain, with the rest obtained from reference TRBV7-2 and TRBJ1-2, is as follows: GAGVSQSPSNKVTEKGKDVELRCDPISGHTALYWYRQSLGQGLEFLIYFQGNSAPDKSGLPSDRFSAERTGGSVSTLTIQRTQQEDSAVYLCASSPGQLRDYGYTFGSGTRLTVV.

The CDR3 DNA is TGTGCCAGCAGCCCAAAGAGGGGGCTCTCAGTTAGCTCCTATAATTCACCCCTCCACTTT. It translates to CASSPKRGLSVSSYNSPLHF. V and J are TRBV6-6 and TRBJ1-6; 7 bases agree with TRBD1. The germline CDR1 and CDR2 sequences are MNHNY and SVGAGI (reference sequence). The CDR3 sequence is 20 residues long. Trimming took 6 bases from V and 0 from J; bases not matched to a gene: 17.

The V and J genes are TRBV30 and TRBJ2-2; no firm D call. Germline V gene data show CDR1 as GTSNPN and CDR2 as SVGIG (reference sequence). V lost 8 bases to trimming and J lost 7 bases, with 11 bases between them. This CDR3 contains 11 residues. CDR3 residues: CAGDLGGELFF. The DNA for the CDR3 is TGTGCCGGTGACTTAGGCGGGGAGCTGTTTTTT.

The V gene is TRBV12-3 or TRBV12-4, the J gene TRBJ2-1; weak D call: TRBD1 (5 bases). Trimming left V 6 bases short and J 7 bases short, with 13 bases between. The CDR3 is 13 amino acids. The CDR3 DNA sequence: TGTGCCAGCAGACCTCAGGGTGCGAATGAGCAGTTCTTC. Its protein product is CASRPQGANEQFF.

The chain employs TRBV7-9 and TRBJ2-3; D not resolved. V lost 4 bases and J lost 2, with 4 bases in between. From germline, CDR1 is SEHNR and CDR2 FQNEAQ (reference sequence). The CDR3 loop spans 12 amino acids. CDR3 region: CASSSTTDTQYF. The CDR3 DNA is TGTGCCAGCAGCTCCACCACAGATACGCAGTATTTT.

The chain employs TRBV5-1 and TRBJ1-2; D perhaps matches TRBD1 (6 bases). V was shortened by 4 bases and J by 0 bases, with 16 bases between the two germline ends. The germline gives CDR1 SGHRS, CDR2 YFSETQ. The CDR3 loop spans 16 amino acids. The CDR3 DNA reads TGCGCCAGCAGCCCTGCGGGGGGGCTAGCTAACTATGGCTACACCTTC. Residues: CASSPAGGLANYGYTF.

J is TRBJ1-5 and V is TRBV10-2; TRBD1 might be the D (5 bases). The CDR3 sequence is 14 residues long. The germline V gene encodes CDR1 WSHSY and CDR2 SAAADI. V dropped 3 bases and J dropped 4 bases, with 10 bases sitting between them. CDR3 sequence reads: CASSDGQGNQPQHF. CDR3 coding DNA: TGCGCCAGCAGTGACGGACAAGGGAATCAGCCCCAGCATTTT.

The J gene is TRBJ2-3, the V gene TRBV4-1; D remains unclear. The germline V and J ends were trimmed by 2 bases and 5 bases, with 14 bases remaining between them. In germline, CDR1 is MGHRA, CDR2 YSYEKL. The CDR3 totals 15 residues. CDR3 region: CASSQRSADGDTQYF. The CDR3 coding sequence is TGCGCCAGCAGCCAAAGGTCGGCAGATGGAGATACGCAGTATTTT.

On this clone: At one of its ends the junction is not consistent with the germline gene, which may arise from a read error. The chain carries TRBV6-1 and TRBJ2-7, with D maybe TRBD2 (5 bases). Germline-derived CDR1 and CDR2 are MNHNS and SASEGT. This CDR3 region has 12 residues. Here the CDR3 reads CASSEARVQIEF. DNA of the CDR3: TGTGCCAGCAGTGAAGCGCGGGTCCAAATAGAATTC.

The rearrangement uses TRBV2 and TRBJ1-2, with TRBD1 matching over 10 bases. Germline values: CDR1 SNHLY, CDR2 FYNNEI. The trim removed 4 bases at V and 7 bases at J, leaving 9 bases unmatched. This CDR3 region has 15 residues. CDR3 sequence (DNA): TGTGCCAGCAGTGCCCAGGGACAGGGGTTGAGTGGCTACACCTTC. This translates into CASSAQGQGLSGYTF.

By share, this clone ranks as medium-sized (0.01 to 0.1%). This rearrangement joins TRBV2 to TRBJ2-3, with D uncertain. This CDR3 has 13 residues. Germline lookup yields CDR1 SNHLY and CDR2 FYNNEI. V was trimmed by 4 bases and J by 2 bases, leaving 7 bases between them. The CDR3 DNA reads TGTGCCAGCAGTGCGGAGTACACAGATACGCAGTATTTT. Encoded protein: CASSAEYTDTQYF.

This clone was observed a handful of times. The gene calls are TRBV6-5 and TRBJ2-2; a possible D gene is TRBD1 (6 bases). The germline V gene has CDR1 MNHEY and CDR2 SVGAGI. The CDR3 contains 14 residues. V was shortened by 5 bases and J by 1 base, with 8 bases between the two germline ends. The CDR3 spells CASSPGQNTGELFF. The CDR3, as DNA: TGTGCCAGCAGTCCGGGACAGAACACCGGGGAGCTGTTTTTT.

This sequence joins TRBV13 and TRBJ2-2; maybe TRBD1 (5 bases). The CDR3 has 12 amino acids. In germline, CDR1 is PRHDT, CDR2 FYEKMQ (reference sequence). V was clipped by 7 bases and J by 6 bases, with 9 bases between them. This CDR3 reads CASKAGPGELFF. CDR3 sequence (DNA): TGTGCCAGCAAGGCAGGGCCCGGGGAGCTGTTTTTT.